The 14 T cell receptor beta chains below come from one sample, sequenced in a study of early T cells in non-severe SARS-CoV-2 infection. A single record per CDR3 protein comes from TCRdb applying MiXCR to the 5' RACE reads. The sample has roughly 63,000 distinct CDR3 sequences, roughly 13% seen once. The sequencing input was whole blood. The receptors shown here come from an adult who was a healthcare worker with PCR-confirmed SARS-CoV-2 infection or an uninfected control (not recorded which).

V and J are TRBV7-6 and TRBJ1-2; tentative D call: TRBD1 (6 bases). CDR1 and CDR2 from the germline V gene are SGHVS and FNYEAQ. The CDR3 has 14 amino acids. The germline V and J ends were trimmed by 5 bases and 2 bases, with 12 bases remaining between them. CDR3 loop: CASSRLGQNYGYTF. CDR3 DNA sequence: TGTGCCAGCAGCCGCCTGGGACAAAACTATGGCTACACCTTC.

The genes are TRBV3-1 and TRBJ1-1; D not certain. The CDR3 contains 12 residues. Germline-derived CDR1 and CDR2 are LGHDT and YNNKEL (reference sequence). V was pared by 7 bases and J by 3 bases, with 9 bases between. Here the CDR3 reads CASNRGDTEAFF. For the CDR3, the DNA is TGTGCCAGCAACCGTGGAGACACTGAAGCTTTCTTT.

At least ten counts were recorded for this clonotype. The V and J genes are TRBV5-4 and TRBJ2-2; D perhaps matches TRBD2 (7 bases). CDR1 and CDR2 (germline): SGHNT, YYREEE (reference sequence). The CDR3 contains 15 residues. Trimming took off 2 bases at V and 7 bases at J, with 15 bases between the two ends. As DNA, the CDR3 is TGTGCCAGCAGCTTTCCGGGGGGCTCGAACGGGGAGCTGTTTTTT. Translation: CASSFPGGSNGELFF.

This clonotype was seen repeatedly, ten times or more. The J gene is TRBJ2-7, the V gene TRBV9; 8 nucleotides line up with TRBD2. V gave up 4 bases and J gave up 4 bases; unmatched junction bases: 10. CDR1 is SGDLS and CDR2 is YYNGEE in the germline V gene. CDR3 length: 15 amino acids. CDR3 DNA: TGTGCCAGCAGCCCGCGGGGGGCAGAAGCTTACGAGCAGTACTTC. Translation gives CASSPRGAEAYEQYF.

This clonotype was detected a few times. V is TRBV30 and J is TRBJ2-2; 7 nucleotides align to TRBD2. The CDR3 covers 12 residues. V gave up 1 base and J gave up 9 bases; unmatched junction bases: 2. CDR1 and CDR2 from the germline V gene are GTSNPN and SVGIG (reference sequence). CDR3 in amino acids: CAWSGLAWELFF. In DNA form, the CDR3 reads TGTGCCTGGAGTGGACTAGCCTGGGAGCTGTTTTTT.

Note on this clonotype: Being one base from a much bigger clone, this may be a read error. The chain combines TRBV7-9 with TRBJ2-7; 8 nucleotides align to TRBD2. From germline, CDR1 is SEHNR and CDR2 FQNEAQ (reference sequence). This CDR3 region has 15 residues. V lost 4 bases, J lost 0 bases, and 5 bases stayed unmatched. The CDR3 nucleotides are TGTGCCAGCAGCTCCATCGGGACTAGCTCCTACGAGCAGTACTTC. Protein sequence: CASSSIGTSSYEQYF.

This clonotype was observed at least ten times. CDR3 sequence (DNA): TGTGCTAGTGGTTCCGTAGGGACAGGGGGCACAATATTCTTC. It codes for CASGSVGTGGTIFF. The chain uses TRBV12-5 and TRBJ2-1, with 12 bases identical to TRBD1. This CDR3 comprises 14 residues. The germline V gene encodes CDR1 LGHNT and CDR2 FRNRAP. V trimming: 4 bases; J trimming: 16 bases; junction bases outside the gene matches: 11.

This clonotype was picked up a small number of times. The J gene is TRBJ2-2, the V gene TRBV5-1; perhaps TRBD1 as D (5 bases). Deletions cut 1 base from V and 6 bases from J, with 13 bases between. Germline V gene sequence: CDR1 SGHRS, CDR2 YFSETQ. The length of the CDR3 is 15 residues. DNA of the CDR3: TGCGCCAGCAGCTTGAGTGGAATCAGGGCCGGGGAGCTGTTTTTT. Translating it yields CASSLSGIRAGELFF. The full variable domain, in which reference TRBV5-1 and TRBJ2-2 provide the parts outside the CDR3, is KAGVTQTPRYLIKTRGQQVTLSCSPISGHRSVSWYQQTPGQGLQFLFEYFSETQRNKGNFPGRFSGRQFSNSRSEMNVSTLELGDSALYLCASSLSGIRAGELFFGEGSRLTVL.

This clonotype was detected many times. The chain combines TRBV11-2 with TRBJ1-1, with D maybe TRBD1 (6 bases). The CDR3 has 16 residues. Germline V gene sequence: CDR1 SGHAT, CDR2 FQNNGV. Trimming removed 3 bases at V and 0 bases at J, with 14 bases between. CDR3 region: CASSLGRGQMNTEAFF. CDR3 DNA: TGTGCCAGCAGCTTGGGCAGGGGCCAAATGAACACTGAAGCTTTCTTT.

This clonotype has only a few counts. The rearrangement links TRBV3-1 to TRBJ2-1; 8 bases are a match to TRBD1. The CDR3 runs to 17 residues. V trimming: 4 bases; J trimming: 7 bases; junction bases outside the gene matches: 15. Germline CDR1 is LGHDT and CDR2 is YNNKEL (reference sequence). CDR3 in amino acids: CASSPTRATGVVNEQFF. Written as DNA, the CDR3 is TGTGCCAGCAGCCCGACTCGAGCGACAGGGGTTGTAAATGAGCAGTTCTTC.

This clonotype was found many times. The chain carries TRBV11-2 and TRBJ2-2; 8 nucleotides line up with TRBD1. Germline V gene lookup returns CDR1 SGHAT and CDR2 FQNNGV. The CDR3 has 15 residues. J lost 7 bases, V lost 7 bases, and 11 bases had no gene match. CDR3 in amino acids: CASTPTGEYGGELFF. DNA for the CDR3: TGTGCCAGCACCCCGACAGGGGAATATGGCGGGGAGCTGTTTTTT.

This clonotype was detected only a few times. This chain's CDR3 is CASSAGTSGTDTQYF. CDR3 sequence (DNA): TGTGCCAGCAGTGCGGGGACTAGCGGCACAGATACGCAGTATTTT. The chain uses TRBV6-1 and TRBJ2-3; 10 bases are shared with TRBD2. With V trimmed by 4 bases and J by 1 base, 2 bases remained unmatched. The CDR3 covers 15 residues. In germline, CDR1 is MNHNS, CDR2 SASEGT.

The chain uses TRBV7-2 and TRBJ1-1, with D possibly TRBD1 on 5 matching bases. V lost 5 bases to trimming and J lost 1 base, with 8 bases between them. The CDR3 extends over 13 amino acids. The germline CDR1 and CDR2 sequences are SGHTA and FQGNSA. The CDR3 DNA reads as TGTGCCAGCAGCATAGGACAGAACACTGAAGCTTTCTTT. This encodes CASSIGQNTEAFF.

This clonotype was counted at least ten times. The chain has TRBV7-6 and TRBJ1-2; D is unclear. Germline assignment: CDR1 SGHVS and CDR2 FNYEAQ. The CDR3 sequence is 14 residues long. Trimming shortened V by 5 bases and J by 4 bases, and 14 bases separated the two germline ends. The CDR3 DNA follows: TGTGCCAGCAGCCCGGACCCAGCGTCCTATGGCTACACCTTC. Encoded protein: CASSPDPASYGYTF.